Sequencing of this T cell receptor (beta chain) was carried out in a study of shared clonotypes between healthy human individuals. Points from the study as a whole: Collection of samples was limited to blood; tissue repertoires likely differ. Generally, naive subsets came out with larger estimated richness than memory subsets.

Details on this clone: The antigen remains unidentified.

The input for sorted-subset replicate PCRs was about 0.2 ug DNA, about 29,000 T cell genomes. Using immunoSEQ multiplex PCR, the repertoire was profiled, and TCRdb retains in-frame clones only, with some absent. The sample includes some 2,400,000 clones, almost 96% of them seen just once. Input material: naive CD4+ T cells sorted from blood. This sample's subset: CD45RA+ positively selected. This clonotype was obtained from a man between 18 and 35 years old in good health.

CDR3 DNA: TGTGCCAGCAGCTCCGCCTGGGACAGGGGGGCGAACACCGGGGAGCTGTTTTTT. Protein product: CASSSAWDRGANTGELFF. This chain uses TRBV7-9 with TRBJ2-2; the match to TRBD1 covers 11 bases. V lost 4 bases, J lost 0 bases, and 7 bases stayed unmatched. Germline CDR1 SEHNR, CDR2 FQNEAQ (reference sequence). The CDR3 covers 18 residues.